Detailed here is one T cell receptor beta chain. What antigen it recognizes has not been identified. Base qualities are not provided; no much larger clone lies one nucleotide away. The immunoSEQ Assay, a bias-controlled multiplex PCR, was used to amplify TCRbeta CDR3 regions from genomic DNA. The study's own analysis went as follows. Within the assay, amplification of reference gene primers was used to estimate how many nucleated cells each sample contained. Sequence reads were collapsed and filtered to measure the absolute abundance of every unique TCRbeta CDR3 rearrangement. Productive Simpson clonality was computed per sample as the square root of Simpson's diversity index over productive rearrangements. Held by TCRdb, this immuneACCESS table contains in-frame sequences only and omits some clones. Under half of the omission traces to an unresolved V gene where checked; the cause of the rest is unknown. V and J calls and clone size are those listed in that table; D and trimming were worked out from the DNA. Counted in this sample were 200,000 to 250,000 clones; around 86% of them appeared once. The ten largest account for around 1.9% of the sample.

The sample belongs to a study of blood T cell repertoires in COVID-19 (dated by TCRdb to about 2020). At the level of the whole study: Samples covering the acute and convalescent phases of COVID-19 were provided by collaborators in the United States, Italy and Spain. The repertoires were made available in a free public database intended to serve as a resource for research on the immune response to SARS-CoV-2. A de-identified subject ID, COVID-19 status, age in years and sex were almost always included in the sample metadata. The samples were drawn from the first 160 participants of the ongoing ImmuneRACE study and from roughly 1,300 subjects provided by 6 global collaborators. The material from the prospective study consisted of cDNA or gDNA derived from T cells, B-cell-depleted T cells, or PBMCs. Where available, HLA class I and class II types were obtained from metadata supplied by the sample provider rather than from assay-based typing. The dataset comprised deeply sampled blood TCRbeta repertoires from subjects exposed to, actively infected with, or recovered from COVID-19.

Participants in the prospective study were enrolled through a virtual design, were aged roughly 18 to 90 years, and lived in some 24 United States geographic areas. To assign participants to cohorts, the prospective study relied on clinical history that participants themselves reported in a screening survey and a study questionnaire. Recovered participants in ImmuneRACE Cohort 3 were defined by two consecutive negative NP/OP PCR tests, clearance by a healthcare professional, or resolution of symptoms. Mobile phlebotomists in the prospective study collected whole blood, serum and a nasopharyngeal or oropharyngeal swab from every participant. Over an approximately 2-month period, participants in the prospective study had the option of providing additional blood draws and questionnaires. Before DNA extraction, blood samples from the prospective study were shipped at room temperature or frozen. Including the terminal cysteine and phenylalanine, the CDR3 comprises 15 residues. Solely the CDR3 DNA is kept, with 45 bases framed from the first base. Cut back by 3 bases and 10 bases, the V and J ends lie 16 bases apart. Per the germline V gene (reference sequence), LGHDT is the CDR1 and YNNKEL is the CDR2.

What the study reported, not specific to this receptor: The quantity of clinical and demographic metadata differed by source and by participant and was supplied without curation.

Sequenced material: PBMCs or T cells enriched from blood (not recorded which). The sequence was obtained from a woman aged 45 to 65 who had recovered from COVID-19. Here the chain combines TRBV3-1 (or the pseudogene TRBV3-2) and TRBJ1-6, with a tentative D gene TRBD1 over 6 matching bases. The DNA sequence follows: TGTGCCAGCAGCCACCGAGACAGGTCATGGTCACCCCTCCACTTT. Its amino acids are CASSHRDRSWSPLHF.